This note documents a single TCR beta chain sequence. Measured with immunoSEQ multiplex PCR; TCRdb has only the in-frame clones, and not every one. The sample has about 1,800,000 clones; roughly 95% are singletons. This specimen comes from a study of shared clonotypes between healthy human individuals. Naive-designated CD8 cells lacked CD45RO, were positively enriched for CCR7, and omitted terminally differentiated effector memory CD45RA+ cells. The origin of this receptor is a man between 18 and 29 years old in good health. Material: naive CD8+ T cells sorted from blood.

DNA of the CDR3: TGTGCCAGCAGCTTGAGGAGAGACGAAGCTTTCTTT. This sequence encodes CASSLRRDEAFF. V usage is TRBV5-8 and J usage is TRBJ1-1; no clear D gene. Germline assignment: CDR1 SGHTS and CDR2 YDEGEE. Trimming left V 1 base short and J 8 bases short, with 9 bases between. The CDR3 runs to 12 residues.